This T cell receptor beta chain was recorded in a study of blood T cell repertoires in COVID-19. This CDR3 spans 15 amino acids. The V segment lost 2 bases and the J segment 3 bases; nucleotides outside the gene matches: 5. Germline loops: CDR1 SGHTA, CDR2 FQGNSA. Generated by immunoSEQ multiplex PCR, the TCRdb table keeps only in-frame clones and is missing some. The sample lists about 400,000 clones, more than 70% occurring once. The rearrangement links TRBV7-2 to TRBJ2-5; 8 nucleotides match TRBD1. The receptor was derived from a man aged 40-55 years with acute or convalescent COVID-19. The sequenced sample consisted of peripheral blood. The DNA of the CDR3 is TGTGCCAGCAGCTTATTTGGACAGGGAAAAGAGACCCAGTACTTC. Translating gives CASSLFGQGKETQYF. Combining the CDR3 with reference TRBV7-2 and TRBJ2-5 gives the whole variable domain GAGVSQSPSNKVTEKGKDVELRCDPISGHTALYWYRQSLGQGLEFLIYFQGNSAPDKSGLPSDRFSAERTGGSVSTLTIQRTQQEDSAVYLCASSLFGQGKETQYFGPGTRLLVL.